This T cell receptor beta chain appears in the sequencing data of a study of breast tumors, draining lymph nodes, adjacent tissues. Broader study findings: Compared with lymph nodes, tumors were less diverse; compared with nontumor tissue, more.

This clonotype has at least ten counts. Antigen: not known. CDR3 length: 18 amino acids. Germline V CDR1 and CDR2: MNHEY, SVGAGI. Unmatched junction bases numbered 21, after V lost 5 bases and J lost 9 bases. Breast cancer patients provided tissue from their axillary draining lymph nodes. TCRdb called the multiplex PCR reads again in MiXCR, with one record for every CDR3 protein. The sample records some 230,000 distinct CDR3 sequences, around 35% being singletons. The chain is built from TRBV6-5 and TRBJ2-3; 9 bases map to TRBD2. This clonotype was obtained from a female donor with breast cancer. Some clones in this sample may be carry-over from other donors' samples. Sequencing was done on a sample of axillary lymph node tissue. The CDR3 spells CASSLSPLLAGLRGTQYF. CDR3 nucleotides: TGTGCCAGCAGTCTTTCTCCGTTGCTAGCGGGGTTAAGGGGGACGCAGTATTTT.